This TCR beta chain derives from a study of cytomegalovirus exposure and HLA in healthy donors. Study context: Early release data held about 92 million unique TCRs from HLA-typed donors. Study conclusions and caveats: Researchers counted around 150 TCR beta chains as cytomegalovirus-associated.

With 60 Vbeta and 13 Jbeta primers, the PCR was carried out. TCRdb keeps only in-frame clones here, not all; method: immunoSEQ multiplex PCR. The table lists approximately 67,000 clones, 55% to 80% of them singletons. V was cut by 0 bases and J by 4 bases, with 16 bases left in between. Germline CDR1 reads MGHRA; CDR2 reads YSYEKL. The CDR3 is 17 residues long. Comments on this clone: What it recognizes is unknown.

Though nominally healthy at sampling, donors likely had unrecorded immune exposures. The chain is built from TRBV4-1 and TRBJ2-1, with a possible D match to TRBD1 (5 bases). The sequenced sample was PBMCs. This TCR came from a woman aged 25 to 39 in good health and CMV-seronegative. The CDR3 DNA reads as TGCGCCAGCAGCCAAGAGGTCCGGACACGTTATTACAATGAGCAGTTCTTC. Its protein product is CASSQEVRTRYYNEQFF.